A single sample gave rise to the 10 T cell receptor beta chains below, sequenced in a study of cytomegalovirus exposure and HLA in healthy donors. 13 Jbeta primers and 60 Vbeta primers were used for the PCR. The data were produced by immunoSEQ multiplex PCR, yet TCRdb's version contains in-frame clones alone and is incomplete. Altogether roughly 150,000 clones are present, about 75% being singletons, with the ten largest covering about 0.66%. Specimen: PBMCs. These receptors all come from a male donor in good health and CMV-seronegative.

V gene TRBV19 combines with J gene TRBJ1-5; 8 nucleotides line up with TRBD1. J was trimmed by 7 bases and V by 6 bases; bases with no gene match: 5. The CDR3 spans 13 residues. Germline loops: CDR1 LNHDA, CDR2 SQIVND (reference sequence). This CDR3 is CASSGQGGQPQHF. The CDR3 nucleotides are TGTGCCAGTAGCGGACAGGGCGGACAGCCCCAGCATTTT.

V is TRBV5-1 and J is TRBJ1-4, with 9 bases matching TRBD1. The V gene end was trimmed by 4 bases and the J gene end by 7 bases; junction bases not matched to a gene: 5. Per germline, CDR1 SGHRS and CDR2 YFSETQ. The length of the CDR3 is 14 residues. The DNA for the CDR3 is TGCGCCAGCAGCGTGGGACAGGGATTTGAAAAACTGTTTTTT. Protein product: CASSVGQGFEKLFF.

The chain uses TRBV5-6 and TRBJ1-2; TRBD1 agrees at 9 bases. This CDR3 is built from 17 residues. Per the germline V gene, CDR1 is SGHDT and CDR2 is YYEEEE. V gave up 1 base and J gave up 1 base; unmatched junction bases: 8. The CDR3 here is CASSLPGQGLNNYGYTF. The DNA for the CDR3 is TGTGCCAGCAGCTTGCCGGGACAGGGACTTAATAACTATGGCTACACCTTC.

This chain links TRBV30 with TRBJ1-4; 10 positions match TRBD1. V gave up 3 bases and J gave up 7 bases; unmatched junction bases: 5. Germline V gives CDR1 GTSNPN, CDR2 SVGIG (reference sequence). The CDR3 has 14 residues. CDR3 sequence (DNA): TGTGCCTGGAGACCGGACAGGGGGGTTGAAAAACTGTTTTTT. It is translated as CAWRPDRGVEKLFF. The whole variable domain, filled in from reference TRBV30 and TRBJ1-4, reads SQTIHQWPATLVQPVGSPLSLECTVEGTSNPNLYWYRQAAGRGLQLLFYSVGIGQISSEVPQNLSASRPQDRQFILSSKKLLLSDSGFYLCAWRPDRGVEKLFFGSGTQLSVL.

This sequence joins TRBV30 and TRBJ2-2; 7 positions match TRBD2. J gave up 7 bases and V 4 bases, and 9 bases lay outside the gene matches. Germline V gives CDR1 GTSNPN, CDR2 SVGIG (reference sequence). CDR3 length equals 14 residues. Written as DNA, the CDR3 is TGTGCCTGGACGGCGGGAGCCGGGGTCGGGGAGCTGTTTTTT. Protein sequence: CAWTAGAGVGELFF.

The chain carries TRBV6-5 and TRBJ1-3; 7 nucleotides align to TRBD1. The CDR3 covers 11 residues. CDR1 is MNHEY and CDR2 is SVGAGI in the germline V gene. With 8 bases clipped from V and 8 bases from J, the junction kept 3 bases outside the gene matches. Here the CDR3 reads CASHRGDTIYF. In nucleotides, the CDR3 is TGTGCCAGCCACAGGGGTGACACCATATATTTT.

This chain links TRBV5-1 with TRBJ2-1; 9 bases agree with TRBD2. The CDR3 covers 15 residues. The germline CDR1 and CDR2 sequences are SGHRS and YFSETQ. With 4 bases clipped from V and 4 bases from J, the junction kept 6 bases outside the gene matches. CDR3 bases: TGCGCCAGCAGCACCGGGACTAGCCGGTACAATGAGCAGTTCTTC. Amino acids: CASSTGTSRYNEQFF.

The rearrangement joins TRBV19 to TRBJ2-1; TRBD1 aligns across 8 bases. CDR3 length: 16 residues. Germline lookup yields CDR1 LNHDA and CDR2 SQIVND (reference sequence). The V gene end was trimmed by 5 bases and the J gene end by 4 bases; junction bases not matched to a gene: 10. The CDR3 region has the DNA TGTGCCAGTAGTTCGCACCAGGGGGCGCCGTACAATGAGCAGTTCTTC. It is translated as CASSSHQGAPYNEQFF.

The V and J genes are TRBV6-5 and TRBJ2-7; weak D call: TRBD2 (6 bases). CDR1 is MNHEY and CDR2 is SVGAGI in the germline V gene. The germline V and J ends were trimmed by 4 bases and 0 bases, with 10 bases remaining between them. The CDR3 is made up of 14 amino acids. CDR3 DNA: TGTGCCAGCAGTTTAGGAGGGTACTCCTACGAGCAGTACTTC. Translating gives CASSLGGYSYEQYF.

In DNA form, the CDR3 reads TGTGCCTGGAGTCCGTCCGGGAGGTCCTATAATTCACCCCTCCACTTT. It specifies CAWSPSGRSYNSPLHF. The V call is TRBV30, the J call TRBJ1-6, with no clear D. From germline, CDR1 is GTSNPN and CDR2 SVGIG (reference sequence). V lost 2 bases, J lost 1 base, and 12 bases lay in between. The CDR3 has 16 residues.